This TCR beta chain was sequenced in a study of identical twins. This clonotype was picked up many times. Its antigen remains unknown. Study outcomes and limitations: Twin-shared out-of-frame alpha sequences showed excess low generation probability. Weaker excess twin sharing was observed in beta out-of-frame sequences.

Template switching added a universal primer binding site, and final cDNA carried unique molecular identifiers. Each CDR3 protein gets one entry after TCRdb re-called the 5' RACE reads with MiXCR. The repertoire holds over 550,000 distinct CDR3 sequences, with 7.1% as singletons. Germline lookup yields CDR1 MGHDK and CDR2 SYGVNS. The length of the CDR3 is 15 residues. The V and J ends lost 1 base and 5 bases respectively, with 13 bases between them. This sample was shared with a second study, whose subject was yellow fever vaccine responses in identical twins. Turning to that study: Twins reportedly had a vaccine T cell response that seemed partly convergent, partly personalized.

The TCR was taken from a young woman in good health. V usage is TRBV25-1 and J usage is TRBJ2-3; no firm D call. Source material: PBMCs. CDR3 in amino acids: CASSEFDGGRDTQYF. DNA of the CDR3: TGTGCCAGCAGTGAATTCGACGGCGGCCGAGATACGCAGTATTTT.